This entry lists 13 T cell receptor beta chains sequenced from one sample in a study of CD8 T cells in Susac syndrome. RNA amounts of roughly 0.5 to 1 ug underwent reverse transcription with random hexamers. TCRdb recomputed calls from the immunoSEQ multiplex PCR reads with MiXCR, one row per CDR3 protein. The sample carries under 200,000 distinct CDR3 sequences, approximately 94% recorded once. The specimen sequenced was CD4+ T cells from PBMCs. The receptors come from a human donor with Susac syndrome.

The gene calls are TRBV29-1 and TRBJ1-2, with 12 bases lining up with TRBD1. The germline CDR1 and CDR2 sequences are SQVTM and ANQGSEA. After removal of 7 bases from V and 8 bases from J, the junction contained 11 bases not matched to a gene. CDR3 length: 14 amino acids. The CDR3 DNA reads as TGCAGCGACCTCCCGGGGACAGGGGGCTGGGGCTACACCTTC. The encoded protein is CSDLPGTGGWGYTF.

V gene TRBV25-1 combines with J gene TRBJ1-2; 10 bases agree with TRBD1. J lost 5 bases, V lost 6 bases, and 6 bases had no gene match. CDR3 length equals 14 residues. From germline, CDR1 is MGHDK and CDR2 SYGVNS. CDR3 sequence reads: CASSRDRGGYGYTF. The CDR3 bases are TGTGCCAGCAGCCGGGACAGGGGTGGGTATGGCTACACCTTC.

The chain employs TRBV7-2 and TRBJ2-1, with D maybe TRBD1 (5 bases). The V and J ends lost 1 base and 2 bases respectively, with 9 bases between them. There are 15 residues in the CDR3. CDR1 is SGHTA and CDR2 is FQGNSA in the germline V gene. CDR3 nucleotides: TGTGCCAGCAGCTTAGGTCGGACAACCTACAATGAGCAGTTCTTC. Translation: CASSLGRTTYNEQFF.

The chain recombines TRBV20-1 with TRBJ2-5, with 9 bases that match TRBD1. CDR3 length: 15 amino acids. V was pared by 4 bases and J by 2 bases, with 8 bases of the junction left unmatched. Germline V lookup: CDR1 DFQATT, CDR2 SNEGSKA (reference sequence). The CDR3 loop reads CSANTGQGKQETQYF. The CDR3 DNA reads as TGCAGTGCTAATACCGGACAGGGGAAGCAAGAGACCCAGTACTTC.

CDR3 nucleotide sequence: TGTGCCAGCGGGGGGGCATCAGAGACCCAGTACTTC. It translates to CASGGASETQYF. The chain links TRBV12-3 or TRBV12-4 to TRBJ2-5; TRBD2 is a possible D gene (7 bases). Trimming took off 8 bases at V and 4 bases at J, with 11 bases between the two ends. This CDR3 is built from 12 residues.

The V gene is TRBV14, the J gene TRBJ2-7; 12 bases line up with TRBD2. The CDR3 loop spans 16 amino acids. The J segment lost 3 bases and the V segment lost 5 bases, leaving 8 bases of the junction unmatched. The V gene's germline CDR1 is SGHDN and CDR2 FVKESK. In DNA, the CDR3 is TGTGCCAGCAGCTTTTTGACTAGCGGGGGCCTCTACGAGCAGTACTTC. This codes for CASSFLTSGGLYEQYF.

The CDR3 DNA reads TGTGCCAGCAGTGAATTCTCAGAGATGAACACTGAAGCTTTCTTT. Translating gives CASSEFSEMNTEAFF. The V and J genes are TRBV25-1 and TRBJ1-1; D remains ambiguous. The germline V and J ends were trimmed by 1 base and 0 bases, with 9 bases remaining between them. In germline, CDR1 is MGHDK, CDR2 SYGVNS. This CDR3 is 15 amino acids long.

V and J are TRBV12-3 or TRBV12-4 and TRBJ1-1; D unclear. V shed 2 bases and J shed 0 bases, with 13 bases lying between them. CDR3 length: 16 amino acids. The CDR3 bases are TGTGCCAGCAGTTTAAAGGATGGTGTCATGAACACTGAAGCTTTCTTT. It yields the protein CASSLKDGVMNTEAFF.

V and J are TRBV20-1 and TRBJ1-2; D unresolved. Deletions cut 1 base from V and 8 bases from J, with 8 bases between. Germline-derived CDR1 and CDR2 are DFQATT and SNEGSKA (reference sequence). CDR3 length: 11 amino acids. CDR3 sequence (DNA): TGCAGTGCTAGAGTGGGGAAGGGCTACACCTTC. Residues: CSARVGKGYTF.

This clonotype was counted once. V usage is TRBV14 and J usage is TRBJ1-2; the D is unclear. With 3 bases removed from V and 2 bases from J, the gap between germline ends came to 7 bases. The CDR3 extends over 13 amino acids. CDR1 is SGHDN and CDR2 is FVKESK in the germline V gene. This chain's CDR3 is CASSQTLNYGYTF. The CDR3 DNA is TGTGCCAGCAGCCAGACACTCAACTATGGCTACACCTTC.

This chain uses TRBV5-1 with TRBJ1-1; no clear D gene. Germline lookup yields CDR1 SGHRS and CDR2 YFSETQ. Trimming left V 0 bases short and J 7 bases short, with 7 bases between. The CDR3 is 12 amino acids. CDR3 nucleotide sequence: TGCGCCAGCAGCTTGGGCGGGAATGAAGCTTTCTTT. This sequence encodes CASSLGGNEAFF.

J is TRBJ2-5 and V is TRBV7-6; 7 bases map to TRBD2. The V segment lost 1 base and the J segment 1 base; nucleotides outside the gene matches: 3. CDR3 length: 15 residues. The germline V gene encodes CDR1 SGHVS and CDR2 FNYEAQ. The CDR3 DNA is TGTGCCAGCAGCTTAGTGGCTAGCGGCCAAGAGACCCAGTACTTC. Amino acids: CASSLVASGQETQYF.

V gene TRBV15 combines with J gene TRBJ2-2, with 7 bases that match TRBD2. This CDR3 region has 12 residues. J gave up 8 bases and V 8 bases, and 5 bases lay outside the gene matches. CDR1 LNHNV and CDR2 YYDKDF come from the germline V gene (reference sequence). The CDR3 nucleotides are TGTGCCACCCGGGGGGTGCGGGGGGAGCTGTTTTTT. Amino acid sequence: CATRGVRGELFF.